These 5 T cell receptor beta chains came from one sample sequenced in a study of shared clonotypes between healthy human individuals. Sequencing was performed with immunoSEQ multiplex PCR; in TCRdb, only in-frame clones are kept and a portion is missing. The sample holds roughly 2.6 million clones; around 90% are singletons and the top ten take 0.11% to 0.15%. The source material was naive CD4+ T cells sorted from blood. Subset of the sample: CD45RA+ positively selected. These TCRs come from a man between 18 and 29 years old in good health.

The rearrangement joins TRBV5-1 to TRBJ1-2; 8 bases are shared with TRBD1. CDR1 is SGHRS, CDR2 YFSETQ, per germline. Germline trimming cut 4 bases from V and 2 bases from J; bases unmatched to any gene: 10. The CDR3 runs 16 residues. For the CDR3, the DNA is TGCGCCAGCAGCCCTAATGTGGGACAGGCCAACTATGGCTACACCTTC. Protein product: CASSPNVGQANYGYTF.

This clone was seen just once. The chain uses TRBV6-1 and TRBJ1-4, with D possibly matching TRBD1 (6 bases). The germline CDR1 and CDR2 sequences are MNHNS and SASEGT. The CDR3 length is 13 residues. V shed 6 bases and J shed 4 bases, with 9 bases lying between them. The CDR3 reads CASRGQNNEKLFF. As DNA, the CDR3 is TGTGCCAGCAGAGGACAGAATAATGAAAAACTGTTTTTT.

The gene calls are TRBV9 and TRBJ2-3, with 13 bases identical to TRBD2. V trimming: 4 bases; J trimming: 7 bases; junction bases outside the gene matches: 6. The germline CDR1 and CDR2 sequences are SGDLS and YYNGEE. CDR3 length equals 15 residues. CDR3 protein: CASSSGTSGTNTQYF. Here the CDR3 DNA reads TGTGCCAGCAGCTCAGGGACTAGCGGGACCAATACGCAGTATTTT.

The CDR3 reads CASSLASQSGANVLTF. The DNA for the CDR3 is TGCGCCAGCAGCTTGGCCAGCCAGTCTGGGGCCAACGTCCTGACTTTC. The chain combines TRBV5-1 with TRBJ2-6, with unresolved D. The CDR3 is 16 amino acids. Germline V CDR1 and CDR2: SGHRS, YFSETQ. The V end lost 0 bases, the J end lost 1 base, and 8 bases lay between the germline ends.

This chain joins TRBV7-6 and TRBJ2-4; 8 nucleotides agree with TRBD1. From germline, CDR1 is SGHVS and CDR2 FNYEAQ. This CDR3 region has 14 residues. V dropped 4 bases and J dropped 4; count of bases not matched to a gene: 3. The CDR3 protein is CASSSGQGKNIQYF. The CDR3 DNA reads as TGTGCCAGCAGCTCCGGACAGGGTAAAAACATTCAGTACTTC.